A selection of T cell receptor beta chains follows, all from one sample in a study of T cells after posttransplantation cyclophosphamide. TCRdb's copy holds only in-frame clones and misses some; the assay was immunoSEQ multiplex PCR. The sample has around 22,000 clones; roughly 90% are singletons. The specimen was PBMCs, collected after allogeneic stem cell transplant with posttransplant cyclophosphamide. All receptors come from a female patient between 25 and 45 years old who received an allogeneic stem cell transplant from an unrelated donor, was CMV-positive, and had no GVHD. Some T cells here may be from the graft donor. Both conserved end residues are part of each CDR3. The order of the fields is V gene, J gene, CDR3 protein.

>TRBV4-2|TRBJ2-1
CASSQDPAGGSTDEQFF
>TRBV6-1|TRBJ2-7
CASTAGGLYEQYF
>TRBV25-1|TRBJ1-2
CASSADDRDYGYTF
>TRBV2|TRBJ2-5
CASTRQGARSQETQYF
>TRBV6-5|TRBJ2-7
CASSRGESLEQYF
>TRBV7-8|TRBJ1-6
CASSLRGSDSPLHF
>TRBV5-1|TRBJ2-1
CASSLGTAYNEQFF
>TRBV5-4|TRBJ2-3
CASSPPGLAIDTQYF
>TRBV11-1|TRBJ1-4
CASSSDGTGHEKLFF
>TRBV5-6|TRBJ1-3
CASSPNRGSNTIYF
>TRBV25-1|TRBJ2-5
CASSPPAGYQETQYF
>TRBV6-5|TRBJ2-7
CASTEQGRNEQYF
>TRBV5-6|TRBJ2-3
CASSPQRADTQYF
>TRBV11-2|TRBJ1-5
CASSQGRPGQKNQPQHF
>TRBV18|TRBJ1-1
CASSGLHMNTEAFF
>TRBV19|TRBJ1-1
CASSSRDRKAFF
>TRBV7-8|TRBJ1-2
CASSLVRTGRRGYTF
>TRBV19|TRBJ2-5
CASSIPGGIQETQYF
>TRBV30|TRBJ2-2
CAWSVDRRNTGELFF
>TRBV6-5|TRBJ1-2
CASSPGQRSYGYTF
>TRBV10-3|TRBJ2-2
CAIRSQRGDRGELFF
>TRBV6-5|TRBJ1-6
CASRRQGFSPLHF
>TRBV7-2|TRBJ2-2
CASSTYRDTGELFF
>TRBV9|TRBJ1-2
CASSVQYNYGYTF
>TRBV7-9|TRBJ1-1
CASSYRVATEAFF
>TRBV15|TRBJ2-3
CATSRVKLAGGKDTQYF
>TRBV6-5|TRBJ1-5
CASSEERGYQPQHF
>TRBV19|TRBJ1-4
CASSTQGIREKLFF
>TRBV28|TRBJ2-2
CASSGRDRGLTGELFF
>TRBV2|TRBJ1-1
CASKVGGTEAFF
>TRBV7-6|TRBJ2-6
CASSSRSRQDSGANVLTF
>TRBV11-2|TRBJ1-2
CASSPDRGLNYGYTF
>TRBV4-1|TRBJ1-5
CASSQEWGSGRNQPQHF
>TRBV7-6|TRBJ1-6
CASSSDRTISPLHF
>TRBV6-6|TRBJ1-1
CASSYSGTGWNTEAFF
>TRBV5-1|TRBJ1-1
CASSPRGPPNTEAFF
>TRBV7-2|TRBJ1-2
CASSLVAGHHGYTF
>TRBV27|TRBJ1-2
CASSSDRDSNYGYTF
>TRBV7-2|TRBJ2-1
CASSRAGYNEQFF
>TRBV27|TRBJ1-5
CASSSPTEPYQPQHF
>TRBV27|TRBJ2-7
CASSSLGTGGSYEQYF
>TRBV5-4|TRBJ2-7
CASSTGQGPYEQYF
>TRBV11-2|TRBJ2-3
CASSLMWGSDTQYF